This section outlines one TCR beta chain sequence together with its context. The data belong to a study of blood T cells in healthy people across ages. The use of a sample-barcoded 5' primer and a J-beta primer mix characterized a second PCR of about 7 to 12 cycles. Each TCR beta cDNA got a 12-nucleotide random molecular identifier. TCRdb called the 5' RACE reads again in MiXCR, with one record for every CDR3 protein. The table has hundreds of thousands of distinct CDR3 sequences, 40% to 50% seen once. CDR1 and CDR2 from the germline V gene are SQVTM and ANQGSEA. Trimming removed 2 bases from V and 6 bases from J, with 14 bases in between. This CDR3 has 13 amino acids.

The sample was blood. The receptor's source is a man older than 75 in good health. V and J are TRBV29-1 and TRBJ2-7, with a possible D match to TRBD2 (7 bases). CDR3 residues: CSVEIGQRGEQYF. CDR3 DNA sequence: TGCAGCGTTGAAATCGGACAGCGGGGCGAGCAGTACTTC.